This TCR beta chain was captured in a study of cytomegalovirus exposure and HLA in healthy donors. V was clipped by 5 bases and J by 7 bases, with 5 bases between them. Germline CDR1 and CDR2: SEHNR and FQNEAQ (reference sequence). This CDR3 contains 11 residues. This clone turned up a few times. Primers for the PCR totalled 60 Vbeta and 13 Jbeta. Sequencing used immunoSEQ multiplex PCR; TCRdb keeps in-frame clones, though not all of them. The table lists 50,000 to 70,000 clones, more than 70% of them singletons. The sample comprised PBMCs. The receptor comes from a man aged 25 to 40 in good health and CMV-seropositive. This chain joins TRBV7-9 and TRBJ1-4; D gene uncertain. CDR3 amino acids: CASSLSEKLFF. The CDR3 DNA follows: TGTGCCAGCAGCCTGAGTGAAAAACTGTTTTTT.